Listed here are 7 T cell receptor beta chains from one sample, sequenced in a study of blood T cell repertoires in COVID-19. TCRdb keeps only in-frame clones here, not all; method: immunoSEQ multiplex PCR. The sample has roughly 190,000 clones, less than 90% seen once. Sequencing was performed on peripheral blood. These TCRs come from a woman aged 40-49 years with acute or convalescent COVID-19.

The CDR3, as DNA: TGTGCCACCCGGGATATGGGGAACACTGAAGCTTTCTTT. This sequence encodes CATRDMGNTEAFF. The chain recombines TRBV19 with TRBJ1-1, with unresolved D. This CDR3 is 13 amino acids long. Germline V gene lookup returns CDR1 LNHDA and CDR2 SQIVND (reference sequence). Trimming removed 10 bases from V and 1 base from J, with 13 bases in between.

This clone was counted at least ten times. The rearrangement links TRBV6-2 or TRBV6-3 to TRBJ2-2; TRBD2 aligns across 9 bases. V lost 5 bases to trimming and J lost 0 bases; unmatched junction nucleotides: 7. The CDR3 runs 17 residues. Germline V gene data show CDR1 as MNHEY and CDR2 as SVGEGT. CDR3 sequence: CASSMRPSGANTGELFF. In DNA form, the CDR3 reads TGTGCCAGCAGTATGCGACCTAGCGGGGCGAACACCGGGGAGCTGTTTTTT.

The rearrangement joins TRBV5-1 to TRBJ1-3; D gene ambiguous. The germline V and J ends were trimmed by 0 bases and 7 bases, with 8 bases remaining between them. The CDR3 consists of 13 residues. Germline loops: CDR1 SGHRS, CDR2 YFSETQ. The CDR3 nucleotides are TGCGCCAGCAGCTTGGACAGTGGGAACACCATATATTTT. This encodes CASSLDSGNTIYF.

The J gene is TRBJ2-5, the V gene TRBV19, with 13 bases identical to TRBD2. The CDR3 runs to 16 residues. Germline CDR1 reads LNHDA; CDR2 reads SQIVND (reference sequence). Trimming cost V 5 bases and J 4 bases; bases outside gene matches: 7. The CDR3 bases are TGTGCCAGTAGTTCACCGGGACTAGCGGGGTCAGAGACCCAGTACTTC. This gives the protein CASSSPGLAGSETQYF.

This chain uses TRBV28 with TRBJ2-1; TRBD2 aligns across 7 bases. After removal of 6 bases from V and 6 bases from J, the junction contained 11 bases not matched to a gene. The CDR3 length is 15 residues. Germline V gene data show CDR1 as MDHEN and CDR2 as SYDVKM. The CDR3 DNA sequence: TGTGCCAGCAGGAGATACAGGCGGGAGACCAATGAGCAGTTCTTC. It specifies CASRRYRRETNEQFF.

This chain uses TRBV5-1 with TRBJ1-2; D ambiguous. The CDR3 length is 14 residues. The germline V gene has CDR1 SGHRS and CDR2 YFSETQ. V was clipped by 1 base and J by 7 bases, with 14 bases between them. The CDR3: CASSLNHPDRGYTF. The DNA for the CDR3 is TGCGCCAGCAGCTTGAATCACCCAGATCGTGGCTACACCTTC.

This rearrangement joins TRBV6-4 to TRBJ2-7; 8 nucleotides align to TRBD1. With V trimmed by 9 bases and J by 5 bases, 24 bases remained unmatched. The CDR3 covers 18 residues. CDR1 is MRHNA, CDR2 SNTAGT, per germline. In DNA form, the CDR3 reads TGTGCCAGGGGGGTTTCACTTGTCCCGGGACAGGTTAGAAACGAGCAGTACTTC. Translation: CARGVSLVPGQVRNEQYF.